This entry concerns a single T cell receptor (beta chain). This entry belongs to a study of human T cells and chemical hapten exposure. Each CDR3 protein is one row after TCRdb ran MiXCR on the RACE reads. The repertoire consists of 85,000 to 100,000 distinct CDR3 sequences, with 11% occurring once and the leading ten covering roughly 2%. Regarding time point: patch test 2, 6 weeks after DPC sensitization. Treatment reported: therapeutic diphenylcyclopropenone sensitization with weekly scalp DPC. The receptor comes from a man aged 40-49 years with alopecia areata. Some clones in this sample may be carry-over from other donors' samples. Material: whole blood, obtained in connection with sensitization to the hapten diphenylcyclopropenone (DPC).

CDR3 sequence: CASSSRTGGSGANVLTF. CDR3 nucleotide sequence: TGTGCCAGCAGCTCCAGGACCGGCGGCTCTGGGGCCAACGTCCTGACTTTC. The chain uses TRBV7-8 and TRBJ2-6; D is unresolved. Trimming cost V 4 bases and J 0 bases, with 13 bases left between them. This CDR3 contains 17 residues. From germline, CDR1 is SGHVS and CDR2 FQNEAQ.